This T cell receptor (beta chain) was obtained from a study of response to subunit inactivated influenza vaccine. Findings and limits, study-wide: Only a handful of new T cells, the authors suggested, are recruited with each seasonal influenza vaccination.

The J segment lost 8 bases and the V segment lost 6 bases, leaving 7 bases of the junction unmatched. Germline assignment: CDR1 MNHEY and CDR2 SVGAGI. CDR3 length equals 12 residues. A single record per CDR3 protein comes from TCRdb applying MiXCR to the RT-PCR reads. Of around 760,000 distinct CDR3 sequences listed, approximately 13% are singletons. A word on this clonotype: Its antigen is currently unknown.

This clonotype was obtained from a man aged 45 to 65 who received an inactivated influenza vaccine. The sequenced sample was PBMCs from blood, obtained 14 days before vaccination. This rearrangement joins TRBV6-5 to TRBJ2-7, with 7 bases lining up with TRBD2. The CDR3 here is CASRAPRGKQYF. In DNA form, the CDR3 reads TGTGCCAGCAGGGCCCCGCGGGGGAAGCAGTACTTC.